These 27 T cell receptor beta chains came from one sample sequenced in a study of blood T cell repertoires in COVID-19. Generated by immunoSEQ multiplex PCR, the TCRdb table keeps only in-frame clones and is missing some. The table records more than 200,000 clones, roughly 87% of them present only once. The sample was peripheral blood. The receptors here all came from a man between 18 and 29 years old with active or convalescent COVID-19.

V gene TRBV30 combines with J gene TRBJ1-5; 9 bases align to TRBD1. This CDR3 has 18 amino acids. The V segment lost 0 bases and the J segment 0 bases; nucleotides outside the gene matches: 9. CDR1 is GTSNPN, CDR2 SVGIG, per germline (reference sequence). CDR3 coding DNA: TGTGCCTGGAGTGTACGGTGGGACAGGGACTATAGCAATCAGCCCCAGCATTTT. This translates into CAWSVRWDRDYSNQPQHF.

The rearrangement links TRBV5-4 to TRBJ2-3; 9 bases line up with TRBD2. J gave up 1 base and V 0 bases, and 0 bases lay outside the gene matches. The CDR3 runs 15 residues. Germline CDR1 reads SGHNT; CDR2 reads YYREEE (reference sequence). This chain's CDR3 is CASSLASGGTDTQYF. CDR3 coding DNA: TGTGCCAGCAGCTTGGCTAGCGGGGGCACAGATACGCAGTATTTT.

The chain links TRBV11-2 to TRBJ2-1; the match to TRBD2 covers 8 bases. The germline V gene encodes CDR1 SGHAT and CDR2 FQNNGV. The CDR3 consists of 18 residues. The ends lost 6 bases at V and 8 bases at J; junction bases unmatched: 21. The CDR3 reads CASRTSALAALAFDEQFF. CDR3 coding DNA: TGTGCCAGCAGAACAAGCGCACTAGCGGCGTTAGCTTTCGATGAGCAGTTCTTC.

The CDR3 sequence: CASNLRASDEQYF. CDR3 coding DNA: TGTGCCAGCAACCTAAGGGCTAGCGACGAGCAGTACTTC. The V gene is TRBV5-6, the J gene TRBJ2-7; possible D gene TRBD2, 6 bases. CDR1 and CDR2 from the germline V gene are SGHDT and YYEEEE. There are 13 residues in the CDR3. The V end lost 6 bases, the J end lost 5 bases, and 15 bases lay between the germline ends.

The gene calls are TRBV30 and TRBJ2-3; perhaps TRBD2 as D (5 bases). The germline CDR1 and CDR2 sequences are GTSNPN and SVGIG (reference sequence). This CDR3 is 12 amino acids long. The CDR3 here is CLLGLFTDTQYF. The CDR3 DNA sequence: TGTCTCCTAGGACTGTTTACAGATACGCAGTATTTT.

CDR3 in amino acids: CASSQDRGRANEQFF. The DNA of the CDR3 is TGTGCCAGCAGCCAAGACAGGGGTAGGGCGAATGAGCAGTTCTTC. The V and J genes are TRBV14 and TRBJ2-1, with D possibly TRBD1 on 6 matching bases. CDR3 length equals 15 residues. The germline V gene encodes CDR1 SGHDN and CDR2 FVKESK. V shed 0 bases and J shed 7 bases, with 13 bases lying between them.

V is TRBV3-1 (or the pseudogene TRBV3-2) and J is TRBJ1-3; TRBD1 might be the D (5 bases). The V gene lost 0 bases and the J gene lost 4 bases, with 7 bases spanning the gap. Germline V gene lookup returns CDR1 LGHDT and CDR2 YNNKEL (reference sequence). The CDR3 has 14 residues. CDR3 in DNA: TGTGCCAGCAGCCAAGACGACAGCGGAAACACCATATATTTT. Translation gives CASSQDDSGNTIYF.

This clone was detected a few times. Written as DNA, the CDR3 is TGCGCCAGCACCCACAAAGACAGGGGAGTCAATCAGCCCCAGCATTTT. It codes for CASTHKDRGVNQPQHF. V and J are TRBV5-1 and TRBJ1-5; 8 bases are shared with TRBD1. The CDR3 extends over 16 amino acids. CDR1 and CDR2 from the germline V gene are SGHRS and YFSETQ. Losses at the gene ends were 6 bases for V and 3 bases for J; bases not matched to a gene: 11.

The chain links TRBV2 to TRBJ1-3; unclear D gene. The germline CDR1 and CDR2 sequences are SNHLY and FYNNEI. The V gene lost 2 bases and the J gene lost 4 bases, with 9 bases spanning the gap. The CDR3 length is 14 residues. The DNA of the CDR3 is TGTGCCAGCAGTGAACAGAAATACGGAAACACCATATATTTT. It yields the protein CASSEQKYGNTIYF.

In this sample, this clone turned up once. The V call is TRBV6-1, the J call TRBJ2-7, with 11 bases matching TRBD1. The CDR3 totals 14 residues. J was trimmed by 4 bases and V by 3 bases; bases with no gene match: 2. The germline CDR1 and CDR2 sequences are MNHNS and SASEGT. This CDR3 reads CASSEGQGGYEQYF. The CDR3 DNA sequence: TGTGCCAGCAGTGAGGGACAGGGGGGATACGAGCAGTACTTC.

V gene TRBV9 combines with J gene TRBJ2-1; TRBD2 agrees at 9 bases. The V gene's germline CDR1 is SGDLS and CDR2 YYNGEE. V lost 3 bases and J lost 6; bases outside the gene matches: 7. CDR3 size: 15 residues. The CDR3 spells CASSAGVAGVNEQFF. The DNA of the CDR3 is TGTGCCAGCAGCGCGGGGGTAGCGGGAGTCAATGAGCAGTTCTTC.

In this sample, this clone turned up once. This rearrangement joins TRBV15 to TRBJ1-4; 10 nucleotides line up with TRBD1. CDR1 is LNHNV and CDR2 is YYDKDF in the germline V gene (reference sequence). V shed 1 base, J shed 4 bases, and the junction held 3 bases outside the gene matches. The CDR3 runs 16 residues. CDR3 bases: TGTGCCACCAGCAGAGGGGGACAGGGGAGTAATGAAAAACTGTTTTTT. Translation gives CATSRGGQGSNEKLFF.

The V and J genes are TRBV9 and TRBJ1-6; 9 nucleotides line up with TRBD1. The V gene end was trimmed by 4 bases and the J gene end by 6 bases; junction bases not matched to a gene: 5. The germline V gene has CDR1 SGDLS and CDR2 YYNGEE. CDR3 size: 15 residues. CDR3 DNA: TGTGCCAGCAGCAAACAGGGGGCGGTTAATTCACCCCTCCACTTT. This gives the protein CASSKQGAVNSPLHF.

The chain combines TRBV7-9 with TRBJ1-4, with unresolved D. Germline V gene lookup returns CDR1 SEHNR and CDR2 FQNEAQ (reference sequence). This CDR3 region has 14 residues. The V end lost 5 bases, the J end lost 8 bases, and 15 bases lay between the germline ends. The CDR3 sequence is CASSLMEGREKLFF. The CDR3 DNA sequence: TGTGCCAGCAGCCTTATGGAGGGCAGGGAAAAACTGTTTTTT.

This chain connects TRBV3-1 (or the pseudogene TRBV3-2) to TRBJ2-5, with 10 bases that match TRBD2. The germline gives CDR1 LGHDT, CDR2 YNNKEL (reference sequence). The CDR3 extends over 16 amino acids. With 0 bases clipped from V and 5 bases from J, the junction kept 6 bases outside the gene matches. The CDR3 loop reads CASSQEGLAAGETQYF. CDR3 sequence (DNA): TGTGCCAGCAGCCAAGAAGGACTAGCGGCTGGGGAGACCCAGTACTTC.

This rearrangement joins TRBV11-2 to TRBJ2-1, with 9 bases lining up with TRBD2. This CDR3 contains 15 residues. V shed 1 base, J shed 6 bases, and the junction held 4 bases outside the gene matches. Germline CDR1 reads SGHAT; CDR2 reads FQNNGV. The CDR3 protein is CASSLGLAVTNEQFF. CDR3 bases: TGTGCCAGCAGCTTAGGACTAGCGGTAACCAATGAGCAGTTCTTC.

CDR3 DNA sequence: TGTGCCTGGAGTGCGACAGGGGACACTGAAGCTTTCTTT. This translates into CAWSATGDTEAFF. J is TRBJ1-1 and V is TRBV30; the match to TRBD1 covers 8 bases. Germline V gene lookup returns CDR1 GTSNPN and CDR2 SVGIG (reference sequence). Losses at the gene ends were 1 base for V and 3 bases for J; bases not matched to a gene: 1. This CDR3 is 13 amino acids long. The variable domain in full, completed from reference TRBV30 and TRBJ1-1, reads SQTIHQWPATLVQPVGSPLSLECTVEGTSNPNLYWYRQAAGRGLQLLFYSVGIGQISSEVPQNLSASRPQDRQFILSSKKLLLSDSGFYLCAWSATGDTEAFFGQGTRLTVV.

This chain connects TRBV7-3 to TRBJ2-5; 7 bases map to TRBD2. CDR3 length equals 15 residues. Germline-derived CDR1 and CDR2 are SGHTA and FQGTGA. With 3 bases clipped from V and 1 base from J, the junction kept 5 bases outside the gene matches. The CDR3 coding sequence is TGTGCCAGCAGCTTTTCGGGCGGGAGCCAAGAGACCCAGTACTTC. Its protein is CASSFSGGSQETQYF.

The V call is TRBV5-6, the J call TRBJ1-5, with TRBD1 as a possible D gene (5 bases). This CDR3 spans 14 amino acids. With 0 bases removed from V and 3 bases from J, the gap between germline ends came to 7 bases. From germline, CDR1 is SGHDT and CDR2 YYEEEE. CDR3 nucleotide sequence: TGTGCCAGCAGCTTGGGGGGGGACAATCAGCCCCAGCATTTT. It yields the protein CASSLGGDNQPQHF. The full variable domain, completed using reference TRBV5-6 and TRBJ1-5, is DAGVTQSPTHLIKTRGQQVTLRCSPKSGHDTVSWYQQALGQGPQFIFQYYEEEERQRGNFPDRFSGHQFPNYSSELNVNALLLGDSALYLCASSLGGDNQPQHFGDGTRLSIL.

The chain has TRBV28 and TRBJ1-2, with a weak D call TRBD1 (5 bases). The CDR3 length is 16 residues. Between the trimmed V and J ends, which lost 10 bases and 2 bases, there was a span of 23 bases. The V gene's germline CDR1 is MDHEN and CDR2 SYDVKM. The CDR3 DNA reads TGTGCCATCCAAACCCCGGGGGGGAGGGAGAACTATGGCTACACCTTC. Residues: CAIQTPGGRENYGYTF.

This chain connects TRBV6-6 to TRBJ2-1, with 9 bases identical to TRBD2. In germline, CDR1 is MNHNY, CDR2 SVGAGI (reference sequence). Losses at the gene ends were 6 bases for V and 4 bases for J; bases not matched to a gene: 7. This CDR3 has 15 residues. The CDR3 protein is CASSIGTSRYNEQFF. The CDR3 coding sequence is TGTGCCAGCAGCATTGGGACTAGCAGATACAATGAGCAGTTCTTC.

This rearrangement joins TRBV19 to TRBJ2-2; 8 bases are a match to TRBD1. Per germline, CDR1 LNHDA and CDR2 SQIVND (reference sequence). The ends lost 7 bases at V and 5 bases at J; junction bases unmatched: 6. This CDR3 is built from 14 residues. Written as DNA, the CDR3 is TGTGCCAGTAACAGACAGGGGAGGACCGGGGAGCTGTTTTTT. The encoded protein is CASNRQGRTGELFF.

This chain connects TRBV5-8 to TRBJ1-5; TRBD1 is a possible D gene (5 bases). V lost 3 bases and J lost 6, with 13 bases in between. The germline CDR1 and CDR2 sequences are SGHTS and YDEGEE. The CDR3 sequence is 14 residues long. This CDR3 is CASSSGQIGQPQHF. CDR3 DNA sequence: TGTGCCAGCAGCTCCGGACAAATCGGTCAGCCCCAGCATTTT. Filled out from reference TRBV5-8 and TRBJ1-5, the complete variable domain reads EAGVTQSPTHLIKTRGQQATLRCSPISGHTSVYWYQQALGLGLQFLLWYDEGEERNRGNFPPRFSGRQFPNYSSELNVNALELEDSALYLCASSSGQIGQPQHFGDGTRLSIL.

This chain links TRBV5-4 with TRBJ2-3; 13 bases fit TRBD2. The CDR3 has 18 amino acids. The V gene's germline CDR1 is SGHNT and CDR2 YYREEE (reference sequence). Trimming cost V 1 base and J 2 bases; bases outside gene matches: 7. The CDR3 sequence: CASSLILAGGPNTDTQYF. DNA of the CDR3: TGTGCCAGCAGCTTGATACTAGCGGGAGGGCCAAACACAGATACGCAGTATTTT.

In DNA, the CDR3 is TGTGCCAGTAGTATAGATGGGCAGGCCAATCAGCCCCAGCATTTT. Protein: CASSIDGQANQPQHF. The V call is TRBV19, the J call TRBJ1-5; no clear D gene. Germline CDR1 LNHDA, CDR2 SQIVND (reference sequence). This CDR3 is built from 15 residues. Trimming shortened V by 0 bases and J by 3 bases, and 9 bases separated the two germline ends.

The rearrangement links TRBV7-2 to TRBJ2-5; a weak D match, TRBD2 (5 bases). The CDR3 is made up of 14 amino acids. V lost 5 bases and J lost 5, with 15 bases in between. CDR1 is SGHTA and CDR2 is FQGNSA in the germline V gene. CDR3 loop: CASSQTTRRETQYF. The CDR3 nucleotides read TGTGCCAGCAGCCAAACTACTAGAAGGGAGACCCAGTACTTC.

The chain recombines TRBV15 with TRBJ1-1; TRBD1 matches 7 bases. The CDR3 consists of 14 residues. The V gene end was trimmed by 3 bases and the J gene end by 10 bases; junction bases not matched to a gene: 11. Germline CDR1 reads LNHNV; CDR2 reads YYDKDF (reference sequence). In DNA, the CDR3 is TGTGCCACCAGCAGGGGGGACAGCTGGAGTGGAGCTTTCTTT. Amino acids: CATSRGDSWSGAFF.